The next 15 T cell receptor beta chains were all read from a single sample in a study of T cell repertoires in ileal Crohn's disease. Sequencing used immunoSEQ multiplex PCR; TCRdb keeps in-frame clones, though not all of them. The sample records about 3,800 clones, roughly 80% being singletons. Sequenced input: ileal tissue. These receptors all stem from an adult with Crohn's disease.

V is TRBV19 and J is TRBJ2-1; TRBD1 matches at 7 bases. The CDR3 has 16 amino acids. With V trimmed by 3 bases and J by 2 bases, 7 bases remained unmatched. Germline CDR1 and CDR2: LNHDA and SQIVND (reference sequence). Written as DNA, the CDR3 is TGTGCCAGTAGTATTGGGCAGGGGGTCGCCTACAATGAGCAGTTCTTC. Protein: CASSIGQGVAYNEQFF. The whole variable domain, remainder taken from reference TRBV19 and TRBJ2-1, is DGGITQSPKYLFRKEGQNVTLSCEQNLNHDAMYWYRQDPGQGLRLIYYSQIVNDFQKGDIAEGYSVSREKKESFPLTVTSAQKNPTAFYLCASSIGQGVAYNEQFFGPGTRLTVL.

The chain employs TRBV19 and TRBJ2-5; D is perhaps TRBD2 (6 bases). Trimming cost V 2 bases and J 1 base, with 8 bases left between them. The CDR3 contains 14 residues. CDR1 and CDR2 from the germline V gene are LNHDA and SQIVND (reference sequence). DNA for the CDR3: TGTGCCAGTAGTATACGGGAGATCCAAGAGACCCAGTACTTC. Its protein product is CASSIREIQETQYF.

This clone was picked up one time. The chain links TRBV29-1 to TRBJ2-1; TRBD1 is a possible D gene (6 bases). The CDR3 is made up of 14 amino acids. V shed 7 bases and J shed 0 bases, with 13 bases lying between them. Germline lookup yields CDR1 SQVTM and CDR2 ANQGSEA. The CDR3 spells CSALQGSSYNEQFF. CDR3 in DNA: TGCAGCGCCTTACAGGGTAGCTCCTACAATGAGCAGTTCTTC.

The chain employs TRBV9 and TRBJ2-1; TRBD1 might be the D (6 bases). The CDR3 is made up of 15 amino acids. V was trimmed by 0 bases and J by 4 bases, leaving 11 bases between them. Germline V gives CDR1 SGDLS, CDR2 YYNGEE. For the CDR3, the DNA is TGTGCCAGCAGCGTAGGGGCAGGGGCGTACAATGAGCAGTTCTTC. Encoded protein: CASSVGAGAYNEQFF.

The rearrangement links TRBV5-1 to TRBJ1-2; TRBD1 agrees at 7 bases. After removal of 4 bases from V and 3 bases from J, the junction contained 3 bases not matched to a gene. This CDR3 has 13 amino acids. Germline lookup yields CDR1 SGHRS and CDR2 YFSETQ. CDR3 region: CASSLTGDYGYTF. The CDR3 DNA follows: TGCGCCAGCAGCCTAACAGGGGACTATGGCTACACCTTC.

The chain combines TRBV7-9 with TRBJ1-1; D is unclear. Germline V gene lookup returns CDR1 SEHNR and CDR2 FQNEAQ (reference sequence). This CDR3 is 15 amino acids long. Trimming pared 1 base from V and 1 base from J, leaving 10 bases between. In DNA form, the CDR3 reads TGTGCCAGCAGCTTAGGTCCAGGCCCGAACACTGAAGCTTTCTTT. As protein: CASSLGPGPNTEAFF. The whole variable domain, remainder taken from reference TRBV7-9 and TRBJ1-1, is DTGVSQNPRHKITKRGQNVTFRCDPISEHNRLYWYRQTLGQGPEFLTYFQNEAQLEKSRLLSDRFSAERPKGSFSTLEIQRTEQGDSAMYLCASSLGPGPNTEAFFGQGTRLTVV.

The gene calls are TRBV10-1 and TRBJ2-2; 7 nucleotides match TRBD2. Germline CDR1 and CDR2: WNHNN and SYGVQD (reference sequence). The CDR3 is 16 amino acids. V lost 2 bases and J lost 0; bases outside the gene matches: 3. The CDR3 reads CASSEVAGANTGELFF. CDR3 in DNA: TGCGCCAGCAGTGAGGTGGCGGGAGCGAACACCGGGGAGCTGTTTTTT.

This clone was found once. This chain uses TRBV5-1 with TRBJ2-5, with 10 nucleotides matching TRBD1. The V and J ends lost 4 bases and 5 bases, in that order; junction bases with no gene match: 5. The CDR3 has 14 amino acids. Germline V gene data show CDR1 as SGHRS and CDR2 as YFSETQ. Here the CDR3 reads CASSERTGGETQYF. The CDR3 nucleotides are TGCGCCAGCAGCGAACGGACAGGGGGGGAGACCCAGTACTTC.

The rearrangement joins TRBV18 to TRBJ2-6; 14 bases are shared with TRBD2. This CDR3 is 17 amino acids long. Germline assignment: CDR1 KGHSH and CDR2 LQKENI. With V trimmed by 3 bases and J by 3 bases, 1 base remained unmatched. CDR3 amino acids: CASSPGLAGVGANVLTF. The CDR3 bases are TGTGCCAGCTCACCGGGACTAGCGGGAGTTGGGGCCAACGTCCTGACTTTC.

The gene calls are TRBV5-8 and TRBJ2-1; D possibly corresponds to TRBD1 (6 bases). The V end was cut by 2 bases, the J end by 3 bases, with 9 bases between. CDR1 and CDR2 (germline): SGHTS, YDEGEE. The CDR3 has 14 residues. In nucleotides, the CDR3 is TGTGCCAGCAGCTTAGAAGGGGGCTACAATGAGCAGTTCTTC. Translated: CASSLEGGYNEQFF.

In this sample, this clone turned up a few times. This chain joins TRBV7-9 and TRBJ1-1, with TRBD1 as a possible D gene (5 bases). Germline assignment: CDR1 SEHNR and CDR2 FQNEAQ (reference sequence). The ends were cut back, 0 bases at V and 11 bases at J, with 13 bases in the middle. The CDR3 length is 13 residues. The DNA for the CDR3 is TGTGCCAGCAGCTTAGCTTCAGGGCACTGGGCTTTCTTT. It is translated as CASSLASGHWAFF. The full variable domain, completed using reference TRBV7-9 and TRBJ1-1, is DTGVSQNPRHKITKRGQNVTFRCDPISEHNRLYWYRQTLGQGPEFLTYFQNEAQLEKSRLLSDRFSAERPKGSFSTLEIQRTEQGDSAMYLCASSLASGHWAFFGQGTRLTVV.

The J gene is TRBJ1-1, the V gene TRBV27, with unresolved D. Germline V gene data show CDR1 as MNHEY and CDR2 as SMNVEV (reference sequence). Trimming shortened V by 6 bases and J by 0 bases, and 8 bases separated the two germline ends. This CDR3 spans 13 amino acids. The chain's CDR3 is CASSPQLNTEAFF. The CDR3 nucleotides are TGTGCCAGCAGCCCCCAGTTGAACACTGAAGCTTTCTTT.

The CDR3 loop reads CAISEREETQYF. In nucleotides, the CDR3 is TGTGCCATCAGTGAGAGGGAGGAGACCCAGTACTTC. The chain joins TRBV10-3 to TRBJ2-5, with D perhaps TRBD2 (5 bases). V was clipped by 2 bases and J by 5 bases, with 6 bases between them. Per germline, CDR1 ENHRY and CDR2 SYGVKD. The CDR3 extends over 12 amino acids.

The rearrangement uses TRBV6-1 and TRBJ1-4; D remains ambiguous. CDR3 length: 16 residues. CDR1 MNHNS and CDR2 SASEGT come from the germline V gene. Trimming took 1 base from V and 8 from J, leaving 17 bases between them. As DNA, the CDR3 is TGTGCCAGCAGTGAAGGTGTAGGAGCAAGTGGAGAAAAACTGTTTTTT. The encoded protein is CASSEGVGASGEKLFF.

The chain is built from TRBV29-1 and TRBJ2-1; 7 bases are a match to TRBD2. Germline V CDR1 and CDR2: SQVTM, ANQGSEA. V was clipped by 0 bases and J by 15 bases; unmatched bases: 8. There are 12 residues in the CDR3. This CDR3 reads CSVEEGSSGGFF. In DNA, the CDR3 is TGCAGCGTTGAAGAAGGGTCATCGGGGGGGTTCTTC.